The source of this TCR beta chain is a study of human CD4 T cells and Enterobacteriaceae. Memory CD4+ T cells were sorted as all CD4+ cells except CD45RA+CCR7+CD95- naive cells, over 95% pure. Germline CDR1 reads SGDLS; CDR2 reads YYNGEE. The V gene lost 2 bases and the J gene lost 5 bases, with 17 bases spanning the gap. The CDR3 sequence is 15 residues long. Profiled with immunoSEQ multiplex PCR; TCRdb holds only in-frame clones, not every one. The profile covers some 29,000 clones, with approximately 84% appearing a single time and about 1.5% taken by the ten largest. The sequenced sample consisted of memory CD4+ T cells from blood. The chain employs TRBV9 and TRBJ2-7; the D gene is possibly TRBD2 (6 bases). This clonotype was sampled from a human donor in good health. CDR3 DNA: TGTGCCAGCAGCGTCAAAGGGGACTTTAATGACGAGCAGTACTTC. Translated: CASSVKGDFNDEQYF.